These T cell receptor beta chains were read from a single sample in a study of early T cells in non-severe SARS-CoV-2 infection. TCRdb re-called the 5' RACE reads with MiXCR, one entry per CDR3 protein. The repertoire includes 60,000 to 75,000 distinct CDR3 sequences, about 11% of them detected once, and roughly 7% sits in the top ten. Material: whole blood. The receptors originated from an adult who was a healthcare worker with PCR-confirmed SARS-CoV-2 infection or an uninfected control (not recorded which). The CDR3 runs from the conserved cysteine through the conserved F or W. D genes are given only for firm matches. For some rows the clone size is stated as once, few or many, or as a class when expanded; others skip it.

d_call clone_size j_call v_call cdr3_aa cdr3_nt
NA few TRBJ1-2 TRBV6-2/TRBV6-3 CASSYYGGFGYTF TGTGCCAGCAGTTACTATGGGGGATTCGGCTACACCTTC
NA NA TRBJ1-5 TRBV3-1 CASSLTWESNQPQHF TGTGCCAGCAGCCTTACATGGGAAAGCAATCAGCCCCAGCATTTT
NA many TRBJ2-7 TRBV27 CASSLRGNEQYF TGTGCCAGCAGTTTACGGGGAAACGAGCAGTACTTC
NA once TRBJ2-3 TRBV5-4 CASSLDRGSTDTQYF TGTGCCAGCAGCTTGGATCGGGGAAGCACAGATACGCAGTATTTT
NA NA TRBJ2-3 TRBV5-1 CASTRTRSDTDTQYF TGCGCCAGCACCCGAACTCGATCCGACACAGATACGCAGTATTTT
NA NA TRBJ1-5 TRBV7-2 CASSPAGSNQPQHF TGTGCCAGCAGCCCGGCTGGGAGCAATCAGCCCCAGCATTTT
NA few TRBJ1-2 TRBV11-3 CASSSPRGEYGYTF TGTGCCAGCAGTTCTCCGAGGGGAGAATATGGCTACACCTTC
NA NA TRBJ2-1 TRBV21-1 CASSKVRWEDNEQFF TGTGCCAGCAGCAAAGTAAGGTGGGAGGACAATGAGCAGTTCTTC
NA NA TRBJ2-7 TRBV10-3 CAISEDGTYEQYF TGTGCCATCAGTGAGGACGGAACCTACGAGCAGTACTTC
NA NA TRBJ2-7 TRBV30 CAWTISSSYEQYF TGTGCCTGGACTATTTCAAGCTCCTACGAGCAGTACTTC
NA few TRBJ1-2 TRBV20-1 CSANRPGGDYGYTF TGCAGTGCTAACAGACCCGGCGGGGACTATGGCTACACCTTC
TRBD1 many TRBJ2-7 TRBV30 CAWSGHRDRGRLVEQYF TGTGCCTGGAGTGGACACCGGGACAGGGGTCGATTAGTCGAGCAGTACTTC
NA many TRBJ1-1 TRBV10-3 CATNRESNTEAFF TGTGCCACTAACAGGGAATCGAACACTGAAGCTTTCTTT
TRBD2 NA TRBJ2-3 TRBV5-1 CASSFGLAGGTADTQYF TGCGCCAGCAGCTTTGGGCTAGCGGGAGGGACAGCAGATACGCAGTATTTT
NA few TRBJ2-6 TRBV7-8 CASSPGPLSGANVLTF TGTGCCAGCAGCCCCGGACCCCTGTCTGGGGCCAACGTCCTGACTTTC
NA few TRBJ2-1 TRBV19 CASNQSRVICYNEQFF TGTGCCAGCAACCAATCCAGGGTCATCTGCTACAATGAGCAGTTCTTC
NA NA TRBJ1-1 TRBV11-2 CASSLSVNTEAFF TGTGCCAGCAGCCTAAGCGTGAACACTGAAGCTTTCTTT
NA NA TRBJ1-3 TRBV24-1 CATSDYGNTIYF TGTGCCACCAGTGATTACGGAAACACCATATATTTT
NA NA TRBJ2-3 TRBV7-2 CASSLQGGSTDTQYF TGTGCCAGCAGCTTACAGGGCGGAAGCACAGATACGCAGTATTTT
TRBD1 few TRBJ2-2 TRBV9 CASSVEVGRGRIGELFF TGTGCCAGCAGCGTAGAAGTAGGCAGGGGGCGTATCGGGGAGCTGTTTTTT
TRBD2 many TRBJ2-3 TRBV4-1 CASSQDVGGGTDTQYF TGCGCCAGCAGCCAAGATGTTGGGGGAGGGACAGATACGCAGTATTTT
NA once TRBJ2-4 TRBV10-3 CAISESAGAKNIQYF TGTGCCATCAGTGAATCAGCGGGAGCCAAAAACATTCAGTACTTC
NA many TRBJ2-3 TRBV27 CASSLFSVRQAADTQYF TGTGCCAGCAGTTTATTCAGTGTGAGGCAGGCGGCGGATACGCAGTATTTT
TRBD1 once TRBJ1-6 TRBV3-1 CASRRQGSESSPLHF TGTGCCAGCAGGCGACAGGGGTCGGAATCATCACCCCTCCACTTT
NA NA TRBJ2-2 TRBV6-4 CAPSPFANTGELFF TGTGCCCCTTCCCCGTTCGCGAACACCGGGGAGCTGTTTTTT